A single sample gave rise to the 10 T cell receptor beta chains below, sequenced in a study of T cell clonality in common variable immunodeficiency (dated by TCRdb to the mid-2010s). Library generation was performed with the immunoSEQ multiplex PCR assay. The table comes from immuneACCESS by way of TCRdb, which keeps in-frame sequences with V and J called. Part of the clones is missing from these tables; in studies checked, under half for an unresolved V gene and the rest for unknown reasons. The sample counts 45,000 to 70,000 clones, each observed more than once. Approximately 5.4% of the sample is in the top ten clones. The material sequenced was peripheral blood mononuclear cells. These receptors all come from a person aged 18 to 75 in good health.

In this sample, this clone turned up many times. The read terminates 3 residues ahead of where the CDR3 ends, so the germline J gene completes it. The V call is TRBV5-1, the J call TRBJ1-2; D is unclear. The CDR3 covers 13 residues. The V gene lost 3 bases and the J gene lost 6 bases, with 12 bases spanning the gap. Germline V gene lookup returns CDR1 SGHRS and CDR2 YFSETQ. Incomplete CDR3 DNA: TGCGCCAGCAGCTCTCCAGGCGGGGATGGC. Its translation is CASSSPGGDG. The entire CDR3 reads CASSSPGGDGYTF.

Many counts were recorded for this clone. The CDR3 is CASSPRQGASQPQHF. CDR3 DNA (partial): TGTGCCAGTAGTCCTCGACAGGGGGCTAGCCAGCCC. V usage is TRBV19 and J usage is TRBJ1-5, with TRBD1 matching 10 bases. The observed sequence ends 3 residues before the CDR3 terminus, with the missing tail filled in from the germline J gene. The CDR3 totals 15 residues. Germline loops: CDR1 LNHDA, CDR2 SQIVND (reference sequence). J lost 7 bases, V lost 5 bases, and 8 bases had no gene match.

The DNA read from the CDR3 is TGTGCCAGCAGCCGCGAGAGCTCCTACAATGAG. This gives the protein CASSRESSYNE. The entire CDR3 protein is CASSRESSYNEQFF. This chain uses TRBV7-8 with TRBJ2-1; no clear D. The CDR3 is cut off 3 residues early in the read; its end comes from the germline J gene. There are 14 residues in the CDR3. Germline CDR1 is SGHVS and CDR2 is FQNEAQ. V shed 5 bases and J shed 0 bases, with 8 bases lying between them. Variable domain in full (rest from reference TRBV7-8 and TRBJ2-1): GAGVSQSPRYKVAKRGQDVALRCDPISGHVSLFWYQQALGQGPEFLTYFQNEAQLDKSGLPSDRFFAERPEGSVSTLKIQRTQQEDSAVYLCASSRESSYNEQFFGPGTRLTVL.

The sequenced part of the CDR3 DNA is TGTGCCAGCTCACCTCCCGGGAACTATGGC. This codes for CASSPPGNYG. The whole CDR3 region reads CASSPPGNYGYTF. This sequence joins TRBV18 and TRBJ1-2; D gene ambiguous. The read gets to within 3 residues of the CDR3 end, and the germline J gene fills in the rest. The length of the CDR3 is 13 residues. V dropped 3 bases and J dropped 2 bases, with 7 bases sitting between them. Germline V CDR1 and CDR2: KGHSH, LQKENI.

This clone was recorded at least ten times. The CDR3 bases that were read are TGTGCCAGCAGTGCCTCCGGTTTAGATACG. Residues: CASSASGLDT. The CDR3 as a whole reads CASSASGLDTQYF. The chain recombines TRBV6-1 with TRBJ2-3; D unresolved. The read halts 3 residues ahead of the CDR3 end, with the missing end drawn from the germline J gene. The CDR3 contains 13 residues. V lost 4 bases and J 5 bases, leaving 10 bases between the germline ends. The germline V gene encodes CDR1 MNHNS and CDR2 SASEGT.

This clone was found many times. The read ends 3 residues before the CDR3 terminus; that terminus is restored from the germline J gene. This rearrangement joins TRBV5-1 to TRBJ2-1; no firm D call. The germline V gene has CDR1 SGHRS and CDR2 YFSETQ. There are 14 residues in the CDR3. The germline V and J ends were trimmed by 0 bases and 5 bases, with 9 bases remaining between them. The CDR3 bases that were read are TGCGCCAGCAGCTTGGGCGGCAGCCACAATGAG. Protein: CASSLGGSHNE. The full-length CDR3 reads as CASSLGGSHNEQFF.

This clone was seen repeatedly, ten times or more. The read ends 3 residues early relative to the CDR3; the germline J gene fills the gap. This chain links TRBV30 with TRBJ1-1, with 7 bases lining up with TRBD1. Looked up from germline, CDR1 is GTSNPN and CDR2 is SVGIG (reference sequence). Germline trimming cut 5 bases from V and 4 bases from J; bases unmatched to any gene: 10. The CDR3 sequence is 14 residues long. Here the CDR3 reads CAWARGGWVTEAFF. The covered CDR3 bases are TGTGCCTGGGCCCGAGGGGGCTGGGTCACTGAA.

This clone was seen at least ten times. The read halts 3 residues ahead of the CDR3 end, with the missing end drawn from the germline J gene. The chain couples TRBV28 to TRBJ1-5; D possibly corresponds to TRBD1 (6 bases). V was trimmed by 5 bases and J by 6 bases, leaving 14 bases between them. Germline V CDR1 and CDR2: MDHEN, SYDVKM. This CDR3 is built from 14 residues. CDR3 residues: CASSVTGMSQPQHF. The part of the CDR3 DNA that was read is TGTGCCAGCAGTGTCACAGGGATGAGTCAGCCC.

This clone was seen many times. The read terminates 3 residues ahead of where the CDR3 ends, so the germline J gene completes it. The chain links TRBV19 to TRBJ1-1, with a possible D match to TRBD1 (6 bases). Germline V gene lookup returns CDR1 LNHDA and CDR2 SQIVND (reference sequence). V shed 5 bases and J shed 3 bases, with 10 bases lying between them. CDR3 size: 13 residues. CDR3 sequence: CASSQGRDTEAFF. CDR3 bases read: TGTGCCAGTAGTCAGGGGCGGGACACTGAA.

Ten or more counts support this clone. From the germline J gene comes the end of the CDR3, since the read stops 3 residues before it. This sequence joins TRBV29-1 and TRBJ1-1, with 7 bases lining up with TRBD1. Germline CDR1 SQVTM, CDR2 ANQGSEA. The CDR3 is 16 amino acids. V was clipped by 0 bases and J by 4 bases; unmatched bases: 11. CDR3 DNA (partial): TGCAGCGTTGAAGAAGGGAGGGGGCGGTTTAGCACTGAA. Amino acid sequence: CSVEEGRGRFSTE. From start to end, the CDR3 is CSVEEGRGRFSTEAFF.